This T cell receptor beta chain was sequenced for a study of blood T cells in healthy people across ages. Germline CDR1 is SEHNR and CDR2 is FQNEAQ (reference sequence). There are 18 residues in the CDR3. V was pared by 5 bases and J by 1 base, with 20 bases between. This clonotype was seen only once. Using a J-beta primer mix together with a sample-barcoded 5' primer, a second PCR was run for roughly 7 to 12 cycles. TCRdb analysed the 5' RACE reads with MiXCR anew, one entry per CDR3 protein. Of nearly 1 million distinct CDR3 sequences listed, 51% were seen once; the top ten hold about a fifth. V usage is TRBV7-9 and J usage is TRBJ1-4; TRBD1 is a possible D gene (6 bases). What was sequenced was blood. This TCR derives from a woman in her fifties or sixties in good health. This CDR3 is CASSPSWGLVETNEKLFF. CDR3 DNA: TGTGCCAGCAGCCCTAGTTGGGGGCTTGTCGAAACTAATGAAAAACTGTTTTTT. The whole variable domain, remainder taken from reference TRBV7-9 and TRBJ1-4, is DTGVSQNPRHKITKRGQNVTFRCDPISEHNRLYWYRQTLGQGPEFLTYFQNEAQLEKSRLLSDRFSAERPKGSFSTLEIQRTEQGDSAMYLCASSPSWGLVETNEKLFFGSGTQLSVL.